One sample yielded the 8 T cell receptor beta chains listed below, sequenced in a study of T-cell reconstitution after alpha-beta-depleted transplantation in children. It was with unique molecular identifiers that the TCRbeta library was prepared. One entry per CDR3 protein results from TCRdb running MiXCR on the PCR reads. The repertoire consists of around 700,000 distinct CDR3 sequences, with around 13% occurring once and the leading ten covering 0.79%. The source material was PBMCs, sampled before TCRalphabeta/CD19-depleted stem cell transplant. Receptors were obtained from a girl aged 2 to 10 with congenital amegakaryocytic thrombocytopenia, due to receive a stem cell transplant.

The sample holds many counts of this clonotype. CDR3 residues: CASSLSLTSTEAFF. The CDR3 nucleotides are TGTGCCAGCAGCTTAAGCCTTACCAGCACTGAAGCTTTCTTT. The chain uses TRBV7-9 and TRBJ1-1; the D is unclear. The CDR3 runs 14 residues. Germline V gene sequence: CDR1 SEHNR, CDR2 FQNEAQ (reference sequence). Deletions cut 2 bases from V and 4 bases from J, with 11 bases between.

This clonotype was seen ten or more times. The CDR3 coding sequence is TGCAGTGCTAGAGAGGGGGGTAGCGGTCATTACTACGAGCAGTACTTC. Its protein is CSAREGGSGHYYEQYF. The rearrangement uses TRBV20-1 and TRBJ2-7; D is perhaps TRBD2 (6 bases). CDR1 and CDR2 from the germline V gene are DFQATT and SNEGSKA (reference sequence). The CDR3 is 16 residues long. V was shortened by 0 bases and J by 3 bases, with 18 bases between the two germline ends.

This clonotype was seen repeatedly, ten times or more. The chain couples TRBV7-8 to TRBJ1-1; 9 bases agree with TRBD1. V was clipped by 5 bases and J by 6 bases; unmatched bases: 13. The CDR3 has 16 amino acids. Germline V gene data show CDR1 as SGHVS and CDR2 as FQNEAQ. CDR3 sequence: CASSLPRDRAGAEAFF. CDR3 nucleotide sequence: TGTGCCAGCAGCCTACCCCGGGACAGGGCGGGAGCTGAAGCTTTCTTT.

This clonotype was picked up a small number of times. The V call is TRBV6-2 or TRBV6-3, the J call TRBJ2-5, with D possibly TRBD2 on 5 matching bases. This CDR3 comprises 13 residues. Germline-derived CDR1 and CDR2 are MNHEY and SVGEGT. Deletions cut 4 bases from V and 4 bases from J, with 10 bases between. The CDR3 DNA reads as TGTGCCAGCAGTTTGCGGAGGATAGAGACCCAGTACTTC. It codes for CASSLRRIETQYF.

CDR3 protein: CASSQDLFSLTTGLAKNIQYF. As DNA, the CDR3 is TGTGCCAGCAGCCAAGATTTATTCAGCTTAACCACAGGGCTGGCTAAAAACATTCAGTACTTC. J is TRBJ2-4 and V is TRBV3-1; D is possibly TRBD1 (6 bases). Looked up from germline, CDR1 is LGHDT and CDR2 is YNNKEL (reference sequence). Deletions cut 0 bases from V and 4 bases from J, with 28 bases between. The CDR3 extends over 21 amino acids.

The table lists this clonotype with many counts. The chain employs TRBV5-1 and TRBJ2-7; D may be TRBD1 (5 bases). Trimming cost V 3 bases and J 4 bases, with 14 bases left between them. The germline V gene encodes CDR1 SGHRS and CDR2 YFSETQ. The CDR3 runs 14 residues. The CDR3 region has the DNA TGCGCCAGCAGCTCGAGAACAACAGGTTACGAGCAGTACTTC. Translation gives CASSSRTTGYEQYF.

This chain joins TRBV12-3 or TRBV12-4 and TRBJ2-1; 7 nucleotides align to TRBD2. After removal of 6 bases from V and 3 bases from J, the junction contained 8 bases not matched to a gene. The CDR3 runs 15 residues. DNA of the CDR3: TGTGCCAGCAGGACACCAGCGGGGAGCTACAATGAGCAGTTCTTC. Its translation is CASRTPAGSYNEQFF.

The table lists this clonotype with a few counts. V usage is TRBV5-1 and J usage is TRBJ2-2; D is possibly TRBD2 (5 bases). Germline CDR1 is SGHRS and CDR2 is YFSETQ. Trimming cost V 5 bases and J 6 bases, with 17 bases left between them. The CDR3 runs to 15 residues. The CDR3 nucleotides read TGCGCCAGCAGACCGAGGACTTCTATTTCCGGGGAGCTGTTTTTT. Translating gives CASRPRTSISGELFF.